This TCR beta chain was identified during a study of T cell responses to AZD1222 COVID-19 vaccine. The junction had 4 bases not matched to a gene; V was cut back by 2 bases and J by 2 bases. CDR3 size: 15 residues. The germline gives CDR1 SGHAT, CDR2 FQNNGV. Study-wide results and limits: Baseline seropositivity characterized only six or seven AZD1222 recipients.

As for this clone: Its matching antigen is unknown.

Clones were sequenced by immunoSEQ multiplex PCR, and TCRdb holds only the in-frame ones, with some missing. The sample yields some 100,000 clones, over 75% seen once. This sample comprised peripheral blood, obtained on day 0 of AZD1222 vaccination. The chain couples TRBV11-2 to TRBJ2-7; TRBD1 matches 9 bases. The sequence was obtained from an adult in good health. The chain's CDR3 is CASSLRTGETYEQYF. DNA of the CDR3: TGTGCCAGCAGCTTAAGGACAGGGGAAACCTACGAGCAGTACTTC.